The 20 T cell receptor beta chains below all came from one sample that was sequenced in a study of cytomegalovirus exposure and HLA in healthy donors. Amplification used 60 Vbeta primers and 13 Jbeta primers. Produced via immunoSEQ multiplex PCR; TCRdb's table is partial and in-frame only. The sample has some 84,000 clones. Sequenced material: PBMCs. These receptors originate from a man in his fifties in good health and CMV-seronegative.

The chain has TRBV27 and TRBJ2-7; tentative D call: TRBD1 (6 bases). The CDR3 totals 14 residues. Germline V gene lookup returns CDR1 MNHEY and CDR2 SMNVEV (reference sequence). The V end lost 5 bases, the J end lost 4 bases, and 15 bases lay between the germline ends. CDR3 bases: TGTGCCAGCAGTCTTAAGGACAGAGTATACGAGCAGTACTTC. It codes for CASSLKDRVYEQYF.

The J gene is TRBJ1-5, the V gene TRBV19; 10 nucleotides agree with TRBD1. The germline V gene has CDR1 LNHDA and CDR2 SQIVND (reference sequence). Trimming at V came to 6 bases and at J to 5 bases, leaving 1 base not matched to a gene. The CDR3 is 13 residues long. CDR3 DNA sequence: TGTGCCAGTAGGGGGACAGGGGATCAGCCCCAGCATTTT. Amino acid sequence: CASRGTGDQPQHF.

This chain uses TRBV18 with TRBJ1-5; TRBD1 might be the D (6 bases). The CDR3 length is 14 residues. Germline CDR1 is KGHSH and CDR2 is LQKENI. Trimming shortened V by 6 bases and J by 5 bases, and 14 bases separated the two germline ends. CDR3 sequence (DNA): TGTGCCAGCTCCCCCACAGGGAAAGATCAGCCCCAGCATTTT. Protein product: CASSPTGKDQPQHF.

The gene calls are TRBV30 and TRBJ1-1; D is perhaps TRBD1 (5 bases). The CDR3 has 12 amino acids. The germline V gene encodes CDR1 GTSNPN and CDR2 SVGIG (reference sequence). Trimming took 3 bases from V and 8 from J, leaving 13 bases between them. The CDR3, as DNA: TGTGCCTGGAGCGGACAAGGCGTAGAAGCTTTCTTT. Its translation is CAWSGQGVEAFF.

The chain combines TRBV9 with TRBJ1-4, with a tentative D call TRBD1 (5 bases). There are 15 residues in the CDR3. Germline CDR1 reads SGDLS; CDR2 reads YYNGEE. Trimming pared 6 bases from V and 0 bases from J, leaving 12 bases between. The CDR3 coding sequence is TGTGCCAGCAATAAAGGGGACTCAACTAATGAAAAACTGTTTTTT. Translation: CASNKGDSTNEKLFF.

The chain carries TRBV30 and TRBJ2-7; tentatively, D is TRBD1 (6 bases). The germline CDR1 and CDR2 sequences are GTSNPN and SVGIG (reference sequence). The CDR3 sequence is 12 residues long. Trimming pared 4 bases from V and 10 bases from J, leaving 17 bases between. The CDR3 protein is CAWTYSSGAQYF. The CDR3, as DNA: TGTGCCTGGACGTACTCCTCAGGGGCCCAGTACTTC.

The V call is TRBV19, the J call TRBJ1-2; D is perhaps TRBD1 (5 bases). V was cut by 3 bases and J by 4 bases, with 12 bases left in between. The CDR3 loop spans 14 amino acids. Germline CDR1 is LNHDA and CDR2 is SQIVND (reference sequence). The CDR3 DNA reads as TGTGCCAGTAGTATCAGGGAGGGGAGCTATGGCTACACCTTC. Amino acid sequence: CASSIREGSYGYTF.

The V gene is TRBV5-1, the J gene TRBJ2-5; 13 bases match TRBD2. The J call may be in error: the DNA end matches TRBJ2-7 better. Looked up from germline, CDR1 is SGHRS and CDR2 is YFSETQ. The CDR3 contains 16 residues. The CDR3 DNA sequence: TGCGCCAGCAGCTTGGAGGGACTAGCGGGGACCTACGAGCAGTACTTC. Translating it yields CASSLEGLAGTYEQYF.

This chain connects TRBV11-2 to TRBJ2-2; maybe TRBD2 (7 bases). This CDR3 region has 15 residues. From germline, CDR1 is SGHAT and CDR2 FQNNGV. V lost 3 bases and J 2 bases, leaving 10 bases between the germline ends. CDR3 in DNA: TGTGCCAGCAGCTTTGGGGGGGCCAACACCGGGGAGCTGTTTTTT. This gives the protein CASSFGGANTGELFF.

This chain connects TRBV7-9 to TRBJ2-7; 7 nucleotides agree with TRBD2. The V and J ends lost 5 bases and 2 bases, in that order; junction bases with no gene match: 15. This CDR3 is 17 amino acids long. CDR1 is SEHNR and CDR2 is FQNEAQ in the germline V gene (reference sequence). The CDR3, as DNA: TGTGCCAGCAGCCCTGGGAGGGGTCTTTCTATCACCTACGAGCAGTACTTC. Residues: CASSPGRGLSITYEQYF.

The rearrangement joins TRBV10-1 to TRBJ2-1, with 11 bases aligning to TRBD1. From germline, CDR1 is WNHNN and CDR2 SYGVQD (reference sequence). Losses at the gene ends were 7 bases for V and 4 bases for J; bases not matched to a gene: 18. This CDR3 spans 19 amino acids. The CDR3 sequence is CASNDPRDRGTIPYNEQFF. DNA of the CDR3: TGCGCCAGCAATGATCCCCGGGACAGGGGGACCATACCGTACAATGAGCAGTTCTTC.

V usage is TRBV6-1 and J usage is TRBJ2-1; D possibly corresponds to TRBD1 (5 bases). CDR3 length: 15 amino acids. Germline CDR1 is MNHNS and CDR2 is SASEGT. The ends were cut back, 7 bases at V and 0 bases at J, with 13 bases in the middle. CDR3 nucleotides: TGTGCCAGCACCATGGACATAAGCTCCTACAATGAGCAGTTCTTC. It translates to CASTMDISSYNEQFF.

The V gene is TRBV28, the J gene TRBJ2-7; D ambiguous. Germline V gives CDR1 MDHEN, CDR2 SYDVKM. This CDR3 has 14 amino acids. V lost 5 bases and J lost 0, with 11 bases in between. The CDR3 coding sequence is TGTGCCAGCAGTCCTCCGAGTAGCTCCTACGAGCAGTACTTC. This encodes CASSPPSSSYEQYF.

The rearrangement uses TRBV5-1 and TRBJ1-2; TRBD1 agrees at 8 bases. The CDR3 runs 14 residues. Trimming cost V 2 bases and J 6 bases; bases outside gene matches: 6. Germline V gene sequence: CDR1 SGHRS, CDR2 YFSETQ. CDR3 region: CASSFNGQGDGYTF. The CDR3 DNA reads as TGCGCCAGCAGCTTCAACGGACAGGGCGATGGCTACACCTTC.

This chain uses TRBV5-4 with TRBJ1-5; D remains unclear. V was trimmed by 1 base and J by 3 bases, leaving 11 bases between them. There are 15 residues in the CDR3. Looked up from germline, CDR1 is SGHNT and CDR2 is YYREEE (reference sequence). In DNA, the CDR3 is TGTGCCAGCAGCTTGTTCGGAGAGCACAATCAGCCCCAGCATTTT. Amino acids: CASSLFGEHNQPQHF.

The chain is built from TRBV5-1 and TRBJ2-3, with 7 bases aligning to TRBD2. The CDR3 runs to 13 residues. The germline CDR1 and CDR2 sequences are SGHRS and YFSETQ. The trim removed 6 bases at V and 2 bases at J, leaving 3 bases unmatched. The CDR3 coding sequence is TGCGCCAGCAACGGACTAGACACAGATACGCAGTATTTT. Amino acid sequence: CASNGLDTDTQYF.

The J gene is TRBJ2-7, the V gene TRBV7-9, with D perhaps matching TRBD2 (6 bases). The CDR3 is 13 residues long. V was trimmed by 2 bases and J by 5 bases, leaving 10 bases between them. In germline, CDR1 is SEHNR, CDR2 FQNEAQ (reference sequence). The CDR3 sequence: CASSLRRENEQYF. DNA of the CDR3: TGTGCCAGCAGCTTAAGGAGGGAAAACGAGCAGTACTTC. Supplemented by reference TRBV7-9 and TRBJ2-7, the full variable domain reads DTGVSQNPRHKITKRGQNVTFRCDPISEHNRLYWYRQTLGQGPEFLTYFQNEAQLEKSRLLSDRFSAERPKGSFSTLEIQRTEQGDSAMYLCASSLRRENEQYFGPGTRLTVT.

The V and J genes are TRBV7-3 and TRBJ2-2; D is undetermined. The CDR3 covers 15 residues. V gave up 5 bases and J gave up 6 bases, with 16 bases separating them. From germline, CDR1 is SGHTA and CDR2 FQGTGA. CDR3 nucleotide sequence: TGTGCCAGCAGCCCAGCTAGGTTTGGTGCCGGGGAGCTGTTTTTT. Translating it yields CASSPARFGAGELFF.

The CDR3, as DNA: TGCAGCGTTGACAAGCCAGGGACAGGGAACGAGCAGTACTTC. Its protein is CSVDKPGTGNEQYF. The V and J genes are TRBV29-1 and TRBJ2-7; 9 positions agree with TRBD1. The CDR3 sequence is 14 residues long. Trimming cost V 3 bases and J 5 bases; bases outside gene matches: 8. Germline V gene lookup returns CDR1 SQVTM and CDR2 ANQGSEA.

V gene TRBV19 combines with J gene TRBJ1-5; tentative D call: TRBD1 (6 bases). The germline gives CDR1 LNHDA, CDR2 SQIVND (reference sequence). The CDR3 contains 17 residues. V was cut by 0 bases and J by 0 bases, with 12 bases left in between. This chain's CDR3 is CASSIEGRGLSNQPQHF. Written as DNA, the CDR3 is TGTGCCAGTAGTATAGAGGGCAGGGGCCTTAGCAATCAGCCCCAGCATTTT.